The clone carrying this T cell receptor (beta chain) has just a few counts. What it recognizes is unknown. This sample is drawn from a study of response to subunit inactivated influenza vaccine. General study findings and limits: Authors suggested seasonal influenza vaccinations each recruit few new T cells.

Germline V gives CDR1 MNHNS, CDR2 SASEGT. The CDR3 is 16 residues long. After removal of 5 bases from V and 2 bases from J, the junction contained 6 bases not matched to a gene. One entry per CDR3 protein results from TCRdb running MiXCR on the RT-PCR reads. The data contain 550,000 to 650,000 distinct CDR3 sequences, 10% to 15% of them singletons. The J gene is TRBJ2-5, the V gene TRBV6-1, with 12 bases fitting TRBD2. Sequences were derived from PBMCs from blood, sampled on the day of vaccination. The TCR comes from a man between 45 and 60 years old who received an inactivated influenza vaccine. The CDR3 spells CASSPRTSGKQETQYF. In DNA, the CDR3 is TGTGCCAGCAGTCCCCGGACTAGCGGGAAACAAGAGACCCAGTACTTC.